The subject of this entry is one T cell receptor beta chain. CDR1 is LNHDA, CDR2 SQIVND, per germline (reference sequence). CDR3 length equals 13 residues. The V and J ends lost 5 bases and 12 bases, in that order; junction bases with no gene match: 5. The source of the sample is a study of OX40 agonist ivuxolimab in advanced cancers. The table came from immunoSEQ multiplex PCR; TCRdb's copy has only in-frame clones and leaves some out. The table has about 51,000 clones, 80% to 85% seen once. The material sequenced was CD4+ or CD8+ T cells sorted from blood, taken in a trial of the OX40 agonist ivuxolimab. The chain is built from TRBV19 and TRBJ2-7, with TRBD2 matching over 15 bases. The origin of this receptor is an adult with an advanced solid tumor such as melanoma, head and neck, liver or kidney cancer. CDR3 in amino acids: CASSSGLAGGVYF. The CDR3 nucleotides read TGTGCCAGTAGTTCGGGACTAGCGGGGGGTGTGTACTTC.